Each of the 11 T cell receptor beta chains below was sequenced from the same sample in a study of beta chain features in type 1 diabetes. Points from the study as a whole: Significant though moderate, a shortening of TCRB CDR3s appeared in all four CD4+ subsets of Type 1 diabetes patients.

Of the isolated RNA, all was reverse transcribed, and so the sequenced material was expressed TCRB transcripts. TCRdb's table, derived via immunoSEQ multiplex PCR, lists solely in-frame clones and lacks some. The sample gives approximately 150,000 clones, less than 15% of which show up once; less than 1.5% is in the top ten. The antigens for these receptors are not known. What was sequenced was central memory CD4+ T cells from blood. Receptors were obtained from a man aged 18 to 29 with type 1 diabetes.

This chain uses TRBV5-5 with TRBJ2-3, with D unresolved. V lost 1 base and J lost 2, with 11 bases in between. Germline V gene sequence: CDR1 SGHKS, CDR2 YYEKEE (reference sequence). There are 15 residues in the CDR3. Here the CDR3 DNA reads TGTGCCAGCAGCTTGAGTGGGTTACCCACAGATACGCAGTATTTT. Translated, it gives CASSLSGLPTDTQYF.

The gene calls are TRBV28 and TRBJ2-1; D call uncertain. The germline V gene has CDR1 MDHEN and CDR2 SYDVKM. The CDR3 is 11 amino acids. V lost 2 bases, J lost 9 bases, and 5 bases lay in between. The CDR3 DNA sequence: TGTGCCAGCAGTTTAGGGGTTGAGCAGTTCTTC. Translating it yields CASSLGVEQFF.

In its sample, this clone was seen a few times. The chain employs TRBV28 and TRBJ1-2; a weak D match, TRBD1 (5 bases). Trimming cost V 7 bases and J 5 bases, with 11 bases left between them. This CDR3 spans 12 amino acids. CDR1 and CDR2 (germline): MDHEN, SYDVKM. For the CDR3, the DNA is TGTGCCAGCACCACCGGGACTTATGGCTACACCTTC. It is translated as CASTTGTYGYTF.

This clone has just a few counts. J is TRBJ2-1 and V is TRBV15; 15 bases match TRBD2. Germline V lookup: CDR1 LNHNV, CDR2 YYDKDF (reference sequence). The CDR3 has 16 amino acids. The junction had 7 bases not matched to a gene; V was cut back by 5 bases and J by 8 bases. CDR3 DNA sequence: TGTGCCACCAGCCGAGGGGGACTAGCGGGGGGCTATGAGCAGTTCTTC. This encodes CATSRGGLAGGYEQFF.

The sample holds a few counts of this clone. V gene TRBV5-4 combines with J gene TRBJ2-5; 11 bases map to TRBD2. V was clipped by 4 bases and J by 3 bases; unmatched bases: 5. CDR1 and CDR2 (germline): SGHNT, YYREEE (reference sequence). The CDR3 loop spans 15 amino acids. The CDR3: CASSTGLAAKETQYF. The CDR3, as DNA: TGTGCCAGCAGCACGGGACTAGCGGCCAAAGAGACCCAGTACTTC.

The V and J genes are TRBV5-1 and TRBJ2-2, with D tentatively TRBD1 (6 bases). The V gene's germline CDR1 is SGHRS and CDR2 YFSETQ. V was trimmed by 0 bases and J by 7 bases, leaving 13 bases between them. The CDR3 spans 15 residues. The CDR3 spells CASSLGAGEGGELFF. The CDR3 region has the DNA TGCGCCAGCAGCTTGGGGGCAGGGGAAGGCGGGGAGCTGTTTTTT.

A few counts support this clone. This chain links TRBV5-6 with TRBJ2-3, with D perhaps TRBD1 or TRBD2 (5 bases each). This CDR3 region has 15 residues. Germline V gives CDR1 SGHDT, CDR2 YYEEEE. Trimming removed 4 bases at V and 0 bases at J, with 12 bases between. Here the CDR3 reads CASSLGDPSTDTQYF. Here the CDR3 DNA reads TGTGCCAGCAGCCTCGGGGACCCGAGCACAGATACGCAGTATTTT. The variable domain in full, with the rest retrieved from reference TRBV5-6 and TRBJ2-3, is DAGVTQSPTHLIKTRGQQVTLRCSPKSGHDTVSWYQQALGQGPQFIFQYYEEEERQRGNFPDRFSGHQFPNYSSELNVNALLLGDSALYLCASSLGDPSTDTQYFGPGTRLTVL.

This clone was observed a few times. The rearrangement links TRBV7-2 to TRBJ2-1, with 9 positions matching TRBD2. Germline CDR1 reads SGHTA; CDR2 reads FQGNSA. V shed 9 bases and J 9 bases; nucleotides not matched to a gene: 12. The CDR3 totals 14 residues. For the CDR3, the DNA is TGTGCCAGTGCGGGGGGGCCCGGTAGCGCTGAGCAGTTCTTC. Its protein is CASAGGPGSAEQFF.

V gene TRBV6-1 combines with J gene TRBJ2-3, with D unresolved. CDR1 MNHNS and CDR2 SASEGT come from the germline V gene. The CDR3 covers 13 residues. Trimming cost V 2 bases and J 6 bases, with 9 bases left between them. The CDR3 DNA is TGTGCCAGCAGTGAAACCCGCGCCGATACGCAGTATTTT. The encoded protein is CASSETRADTQYF.

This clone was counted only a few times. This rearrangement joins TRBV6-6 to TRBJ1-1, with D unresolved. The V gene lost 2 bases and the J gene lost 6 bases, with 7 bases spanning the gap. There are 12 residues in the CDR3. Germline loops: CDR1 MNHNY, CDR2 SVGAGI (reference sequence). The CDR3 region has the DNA TGTGCCAGCAGTTACGAGAATGCTGAAGCTTTCTTT. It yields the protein CASSYENAEAFF.

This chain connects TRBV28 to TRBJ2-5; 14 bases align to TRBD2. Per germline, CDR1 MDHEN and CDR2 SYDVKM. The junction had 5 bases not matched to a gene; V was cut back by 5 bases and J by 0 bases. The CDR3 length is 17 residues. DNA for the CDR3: TGTGCCAGCAGTCAAGGACTAGCGGGGGGTTACCAAGAGACCCAGTACTTC. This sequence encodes CASSQGLAGGYQETQYF.